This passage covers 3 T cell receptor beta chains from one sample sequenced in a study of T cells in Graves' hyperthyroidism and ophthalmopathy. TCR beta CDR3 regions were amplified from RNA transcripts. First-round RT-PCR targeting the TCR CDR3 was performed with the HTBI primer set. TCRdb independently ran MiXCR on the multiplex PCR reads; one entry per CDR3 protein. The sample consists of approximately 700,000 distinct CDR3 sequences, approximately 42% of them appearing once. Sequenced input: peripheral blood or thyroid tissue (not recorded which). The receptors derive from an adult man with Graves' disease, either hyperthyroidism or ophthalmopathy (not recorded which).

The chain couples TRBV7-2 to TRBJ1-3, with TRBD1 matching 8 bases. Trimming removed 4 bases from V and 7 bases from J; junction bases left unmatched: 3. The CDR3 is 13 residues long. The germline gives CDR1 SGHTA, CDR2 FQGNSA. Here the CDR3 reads CASSSGGSNTIYF. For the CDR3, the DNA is TGTGCCAGCAGCTCAGGGGGCTCGAACACCATATATTTT.

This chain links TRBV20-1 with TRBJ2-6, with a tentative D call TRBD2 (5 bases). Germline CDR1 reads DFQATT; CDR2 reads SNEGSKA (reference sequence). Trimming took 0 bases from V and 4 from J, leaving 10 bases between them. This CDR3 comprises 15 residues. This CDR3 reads CSARDLASGANVLTF. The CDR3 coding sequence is TGCAGTGCTAGAGATCTGGCTAGCGGGGCCAACGTCCTGACTTTC.

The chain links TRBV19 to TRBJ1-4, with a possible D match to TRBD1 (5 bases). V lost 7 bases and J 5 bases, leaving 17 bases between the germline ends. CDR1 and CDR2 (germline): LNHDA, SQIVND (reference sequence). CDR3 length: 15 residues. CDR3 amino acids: CASNQPGDGNEKLFF. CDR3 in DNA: TGTGCCAGTAACCAACCCGGGGACGGAAATGAAAAACTGTTTTTT.